The clone carrying this T cell receptor (beta chain) was counted once. Its specificity is unknown. TCRdb analysed the reads with MiXCR anew, one entry per CDR3 protein. Of about 900,000 distinct CDR3 sequences listed, about 33% are singletons. CDR3 length: 19 residues. Between the trimmed V and J ends, which lost 7 bases and 2 bases, there was a span of 29 bases. Germline V gene lookup returns CDR1 SGHTA and CDR2 FQGNSA. This entry belongs to a study of T cell repertoires in cytomegalovirus infection. Study in general: CMV epitopes used comprised recently identified HLA-C-restricted ones and well-studied HLA-B-restricted ones. Points from the study as a whole: Identification of carriers of CMV plus the relevant HLA was achieved through cumulative public TCR beta family frequency.

This rearrangement joins TRBV7-2 to TRBJ1-1; tentatively, D is TRBD1 (6 bases). This receptor was identified in a human donor in good health (CMV status not recorded). Some clones in this sample may be carry-over from other donors' samples. The sample was cultured CD8+ T cells from PBMCs, taken from culture after CMV antigen stimulation. CDR3 sequence (DNA): TGTGCCAGCAACAAATCTTTCCACCTTTCAGGGGTGGTAAACACTGAAGCTTTCTTT. It encodes CASNKSFHLSGVVNTEAFF.